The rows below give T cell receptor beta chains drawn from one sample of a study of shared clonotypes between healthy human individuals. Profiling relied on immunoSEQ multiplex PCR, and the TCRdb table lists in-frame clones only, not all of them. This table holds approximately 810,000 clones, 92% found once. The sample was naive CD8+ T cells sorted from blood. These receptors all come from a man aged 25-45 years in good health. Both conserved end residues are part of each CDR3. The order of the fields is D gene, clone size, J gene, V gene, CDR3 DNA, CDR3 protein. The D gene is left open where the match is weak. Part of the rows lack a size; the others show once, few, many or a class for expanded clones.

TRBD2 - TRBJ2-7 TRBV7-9 TGTGCCACCCTAGTGCGACTAGCGGGAGGGCCATCCTACGAGCAGTACTTC CATLVRLAGGPSYEQYF
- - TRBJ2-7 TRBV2 TGTGCCAGCAGCGGTGGGACGAACTCCTACGAGCAGTACTTC CASSGGTNSYEQYF
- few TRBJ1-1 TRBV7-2 TGTGCCAGCAGCGTAGTAGGGCCCGCTGAAGCTTTCTTT CASSVVGPAEAFF
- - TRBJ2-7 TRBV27 TGTGCCAGCAGTTCGGGGGTGGACTACGAGCAGTACTTC CASSSGVDYEQYF
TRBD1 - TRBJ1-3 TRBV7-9 TGTGCCAGCAGCCCACTCCCGGGACAGGGCTCTGGAAACACCATATATTTT CASSPLPGQGSGNTIYF
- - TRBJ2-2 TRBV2 TGTGCCAGCAGTGAAGGCAGGAGGAACACCGGGGAGCTGTTTTTT CASSEGRRNTGELFF
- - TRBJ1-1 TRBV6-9 TGTGCCAGCAGGGTGTCCACTGAAGCTTTCTTT CASRVSTEAFF
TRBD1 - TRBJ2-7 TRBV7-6 TGTGCCAGCAGCTCGAGGACAGGGAGTGACGAGCAGTACTTC CASSSRTGSDEQYF
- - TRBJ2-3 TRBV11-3 TGTGCCAGCAGCCTGGGACTGCGCACAGATACGCAGTATTTT CASSLGLRTDTQYF
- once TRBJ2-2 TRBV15 TGTGCCACCCACTCGCGAGTGCCCGGGGAGCTGTTTTTT CATHSRVPGELFF
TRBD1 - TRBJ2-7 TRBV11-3 TGTGCCAGCCTCTTACCGGGACAGCCCTACGAGCAGTACTTC CASLLPGQPYEQYF
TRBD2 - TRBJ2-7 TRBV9 TGTGCCAGCAGCGCCGCTGGACTAGCGGGAGCAAATGAGCAGTACTTC CASSAAGLAGANEQYF
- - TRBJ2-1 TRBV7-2 TGTGCCAGCAGCTTCCCCCCCAATGAGCAGTTCTTC CASSFPPNEQFF
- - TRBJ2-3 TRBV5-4 TGTGCCAGCAGCTTATCCGGGCCGGCAGATACGCAGTATTTT CASSLSGPADTQYF
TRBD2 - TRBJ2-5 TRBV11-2 TGTGCCAGCAGCTTAGAAGCTAGCGGGAGGGTATTGGAAGAGACCCAGTACTTC CASSLEASGRVLEETQYF
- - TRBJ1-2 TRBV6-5 TGTGCCAGCAGACCAGGGGCCGGCTATGGCTACACCTTC CASRPGAGYGYTF
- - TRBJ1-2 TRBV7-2 TGTGCCAGCAGCTTAAACTCACTGGTTGGTGGCTACACCTTC CASSLNSLVGGYTF
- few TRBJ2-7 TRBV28 TGTGCCAGCAGACTGCCCGGTTCGGGCTACGAGCAGTACTTC CASRLPGSGYEQYF
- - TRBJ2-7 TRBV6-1 TGTGCCAGTGGGGACGCTCTATCCTACGAGCAGTACTTC CASGDALSYEQYF
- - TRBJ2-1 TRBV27 TGTGCCAGCAGTTTATCGCCGGGGTCCTACAATGAGCAGTTCTTC CASSLSPGSYNEQFF
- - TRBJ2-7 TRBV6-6 TGTGCCAGCAGTTACTCCGGAGAGCAGTACTTC CASSYSGEQYF
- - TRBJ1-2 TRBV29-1 TGCAGCGTTCTGGCAATAGACAAAAGAGATGGCTACACCTTC CSVLAIDKRDGYTF
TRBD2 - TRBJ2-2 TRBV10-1 TGCGCCAGCAGTGAGGAGGGGAGGGTGCACACCGGGGAGCTGTTTTTT CASSEEGRVHTGELFF
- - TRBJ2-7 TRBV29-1 TGCAGCGTTCTAGAGAGGTCCTACGAGCAGTACTTC CSVLERSYEQYF
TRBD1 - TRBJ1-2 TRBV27 TGTGCCAGCAGTCCCTGGACAGGGAATGGCTACACCTTC CASSPWTGNGYTF
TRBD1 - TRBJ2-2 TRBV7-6 TGTGCCAGCAGCTTAGATCCCCACAGGGGGCCAAACACCGGGGAGCTGTTTTTT CASSLDPHRGPNTGELFF
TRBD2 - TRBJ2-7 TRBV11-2 TGTGCCAGCGTGGGACTAGCGGGAGGTCGGGAGCAGTACTTC CASVGLAGGREQYF
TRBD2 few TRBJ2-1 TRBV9 TGTGCCAGCAGGGGACTAGCGGGTGAGCAGTTCTTC CASRGLAGEQFF
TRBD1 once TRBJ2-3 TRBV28 TGTGCCAGCAGTCCGTCGCCCGGGACAGGGGTAGGAGATACGCAGTATTTT CASSPSPGTGVGDTQYF